The clone carrying this TCR beta chain turned up a few times. Its antigen remains unknown. Expressed TCRB transcripts got sequenced, as all isolated RNA was reverse transcribed. Each sample of naive, central memory or regulatory T cells had, on average, approximately 4 million reads. Produced via immunoSEQ multiplex PCR; TCRdb's table is partial and in-frame only. The data contain a few hundred thousand clones, roughly 13% of them seen just once; the ten biggest clones take up around 0.015%. The sample is drawn from a study of beta chain features in type 1 diabetes. Study-level points and caveats: The naive, central memory and Treg TCRB repertoires showed an apparent similarity that was greater among patients than among healthy donors.

A single heparinised draw of 95 to 150 mL on average was taken per donor. CD4+ naive, central memory, regulatory and stem cell-like memory cells were sorted via CD45RO/CCR7/CD25/CD127/CD95/CD27. Sequencing used naive CD4+ T cells from blood. This TCR derives from a man aged 18 to 29 in good health.

The CDR3 coding sequence is TGTGCCAGCAGCCCTCACAGGGGCACTGAAGCTTTCTTT. It specifies CASSPHRGTEAFF. The chain joins TRBV14 to TRBJ1-1; 7 bases align to TRBD1. This CDR3 is built from 13 residues. Germline loops: CDR1 SGHDN, CDR2 FVKESK. J gave up 4 bases and V 4 bases, and 3 bases lay outside the gene matches.